A selection of T cell receptor beta chains follows, all from one sample in a study of cytomegalovirus exposure and HLA in healthy donors. Data came from immunoSEQ multiplex PCR; TCRdb stores just in-frame clones and leaves some out. Of some 110,000 clones in the sample, 65% to 75% were seen once. Specimen: PBMCs. Receptor source: a man aged 25-45 years in good health and CMV-seropositive. CDR3s include the opening cysteine and the closing phenylalanine or tryptophan. Fields, in order: clone size, D gene, V gene, J gene, CDR3 DNA, CDR3 protein. A D gene is named only where the DNA matches it firmly. Size tells how often a clone was seen (once, few, many) or the class of an expanded clone, and some rows leave it out.

>-|-|TRBV2|TRBJ1-5
TGTGCCAGCAGTGATCCCCGGGGGGCTAGCAATCAGCCCCAGCATTTT
CASSDPRGASNQPQHF
>-|TRBD1|TRBV6-6|TRBJ1-2
TGTGCCAGCAGGCTAAAGGTGGGACAGGGGTCCCATGGCTACACCTTC
CASRLKVGQGSHGYTF
>-|-|TRBV4-1|TRBJ1-2
TGCGCCAGCAGCCAAGCGGACACAAACTATGGCTACCCCTTC
CASSQADTNYGYPF
>-|-|TRBV6-5|TRBJ2-3
TGTGCCAGCAGCCCCCGCGCAGATACGCAGTATTTT
CASSPRADTQYF
>-|TRBD1|TRBV2|TRBJ1-6
TGTGCCAGCCAGAGAGAGACAGGGCTGTCACCCCTCCACTTT
CASQRETGLSPLHF
>-|-|TRBV19|TRBJ2-7
TGTGCCAGTAGTATAGGTACAGCCTACGAGCAGTACTTC
CASSIGTAYEQYF
>-|TRBD2|TRBV11-2|TRBJ2-1
TGTGCCAGCAGCTCCACGGGGAAGGGAGGGTTCAATGAGCAGTTCTTC
CASSSTGKGGFNEQFF
>-|TRBD2|TRBV7-9|TRBJ2-2
TGTGCCAGCAGCCGGGGGGACACCGGGGAGCTGTTTTTT
CASSRGDTGELFF
>-|-|TRBV2|TRBJ2-7
TGTGCCAGCACCCAGACGGGTACTCCCTACGAGCAGTACTTC
CASTQTGTPYEQYF
>-|-|TRBV9|TRBJ2-1
TGTGCCAGCAGCGTACAGGGTCACAATGAGCAGTTCTTC
CASSVQGHNEQFF
>-|-|TRBV7-9|TRBJ2-5
TGTTCCAGCAGCTTAGCGCTGGGGGGGGCTATCCAAGAGACCCAGTACTTC
CSSSLALGGAIQETQYF
>few|-|TRBV7-2|TRBJ2-7
TGTGCCAGCAGCTTACTGGCCAGCTCCTACGAGCAGTACTTC
CASSLLASSYEQYF
>-|-|TRBV5-8|TRBJ2-1
TGTGCCAGCAGCTTGGATACAGGGTGGAATGAGCAGTTCTTC
CASSLDTGWNEQFF
>once|TRBD1|TRBV9|TRBJ2-7
TGTGCCAGCAGCGCGAGGACAGGGGGGTCCTACGAGCAGTACTTC
CASSARTGGSYEQYF
>once|TRBD1|TRBV9|TRBJ2-5
TGTGCCAGCAGCGGGGGACAGCAAGAGACCCAGTACTTC
CASSGGQQETQYF
>-|-|TRBV5-6|TRBJ2-3
TGTGCCAGCAGACCCAGGGGGGCCAGCACAGATACGCAGTATTTT
CASRPRGASTDTQYF
>few|TRBD1|TRBV6-1|TRBJ1-5
TGTGCCAGCACCGAGGGGACAGGGGTTCAGCCCCAGCATTTT
CASTEGTGVQPQHF
>-|-|TRBV16|TRBJ2-7
TGTGCCAGCAGCCAAGGTGGGGCACGAGACCAGCAGTACTTC
CASSQGGARDQQYF
>-|-|TRBV5-1|TRBJ1-4
TGCGCCAGCAGCTTAGGCGGGGAAGAGGAAAAACTGTTTTTT
CASSLGGEEEKLFF
>-|-|TRBV6-5|TRBJ2-7
TGTGCCAGCAGTTACGGAGGGGGCGTCTACGAGCAGTACTTC
CASSYGGGVYEQYF
>many|TRBD1|TRBV9|TRBJ1-6
TGTGCCAGCAGCGCCGGAGCCGGGACAGGGGTTAATTCACCCCTCCACTTT
CASSAGAGTGVNSPLHF
>-|-|TRBV11-2|TRBJ2-7
TGTGCCAGCAGCATCAGGGGTGGTTTGGGCAGCGGAGCCTACGAGCAGTACTTC
CASSIRGGLGSGAYEQYF
>few|-|TRBV27|TRBJ1-1
TGTGCCAGCGGGATGGGGGGGACTGAAGCTTTCTTT
CASGMGGTEAFF
>few|-|TRBV4-2|TRBJ1-5
TGTGCCAGCAGCACAGGTTTAAATCAGCCCCAGCATTTT
CASSTGLNQPQHF
>-|TRBD1|TRBV9|TRBJ2-5
TGTGCCAGCAGCGGTGGGACAGGCGGAGAGACCCAGTACTTC
CASSGGTGGETQYF
>-|TRBD2|TRBV4-1|TRBJ2-7
TGCGCCAGCAGCCAAGAGAGCGGGGGGTGGAGCTCCTACGAGCAGTACTTC
CASSQESGGWSSYEQYF
>-|-|TRBV10-3|TRBJ1-5
TGTGCCATCAGTGACTCTCAGGGGTCATCTATTAATCAGCCCCAGCATTTT
CAISDSQGSSINQPQHF
>few|TRBD2|TRBV5-1|TRBJ2-5
TGCGCCAGCAGCGCAGCGGGGGGGGGAGAGACCCAGTACTTC
CASSAAGGGETQYF
>few|TRBD1|TRBV11-1|TRBJ1-1
TGTGCCAGCAGCTTCCCCCAGGGGACAGGGGGCGCGGTGAACACTGAAGCTTTCTTT
CASSFPQGTGGAVNTEAFF
>-|-|TRBV5-4|TRBJ1-1
TGTGCCAGCAGCTTGAACCAGGGTGGTGAAGCTTTCTTT
CASSLNQGGEAFF
>-|TRBD2|TRBV23-1|TRBJ2-3
TGCGCCAGCAGTACTAGCGGGGGGGCCCACACAGATACGCAGTATTTT
CASSTSGGAHTDTQYF
>-|TRBD1|TRBV5-4|TRBJ2-7
TGTGCCAGCAGCTCGCTGGGGACAGGGCTAGGCGAGCAGTACTTC
CASSSLGTGLGEQYF
>-|-|TRBV27|TRBJ2-7
TGTGCCAGCAGTTTAGCTCTACCAAGCTACGAGCAGTACTTC
CASSLALPSYEQYF
>-|TRBD1|TRBV6-1|TRBJ1-1
TGTGCCAGCAGTGAGCTTGACAGGGCCGGGGCTGAAGCTTTCTTT
CASSELDRAGAEAFF
>-|-|TRBV5-1|TRBJ1-2
TGCGCCAGCAGCTTGCAGGCTGTCTATGGCTACACCTTC
CASSLQAVYGYTF
>-|-|TRBV7-9|TRBJ1-3
TGTGCCAGCAGCTCGGACCGAGGGGGAAACACCATATATTTT
CASSSDRGGNTIYF